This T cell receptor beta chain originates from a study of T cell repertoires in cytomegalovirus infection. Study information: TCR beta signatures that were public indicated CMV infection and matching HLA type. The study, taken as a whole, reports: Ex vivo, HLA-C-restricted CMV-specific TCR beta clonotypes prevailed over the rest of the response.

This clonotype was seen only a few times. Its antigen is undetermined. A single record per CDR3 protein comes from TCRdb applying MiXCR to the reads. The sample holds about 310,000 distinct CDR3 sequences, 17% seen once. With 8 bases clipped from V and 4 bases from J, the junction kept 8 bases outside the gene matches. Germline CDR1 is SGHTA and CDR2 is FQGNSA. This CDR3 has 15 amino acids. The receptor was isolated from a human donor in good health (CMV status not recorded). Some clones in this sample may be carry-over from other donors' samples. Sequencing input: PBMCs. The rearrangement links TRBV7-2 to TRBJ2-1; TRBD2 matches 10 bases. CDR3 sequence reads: CASSGGSGRYNEQFF. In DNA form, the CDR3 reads TGTGCCAGCTCCGGGGGTAGCGGGAGGTACAATGAGCAGTTCTTC. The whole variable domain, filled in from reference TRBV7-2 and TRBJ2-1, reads GAGVSQSPSNKVTEKGKDVELRCDPISGHTALYWYRQSLGQGLEFLIYFQGNSAPDKSGLPSDRFSAERTGGSVSTLTIQRTQQEDSAVYLCASSGGSGRYNEQFFGPGTRLTVL.